This TCR beta chain is drawn from a study of cytomegalovirus exposure and HLA in healthy donors. CDR3 length equals 14 residues. Trimming removed 2 bases at V and 5 bases at J, with 12 bases between. Germline CDR1 MNHEY, CDR2 SVGAGI. On this clone itself: The antigen remains undetermined. Other DNA sequences in the same sample also yield this CDR3.

Study observations and caveats: An ancestry cluster, one associated with Asian ancestry, reportedly showed fewer N-insertions than the roughly 670-donor mean in a later analysis.

The PCR ran on 60 Vbeta and 13 Jbeta primers. Produced via immunoSEQ multiplex PCR; TCRdb's table is partial and in-frame only. This sample carries about 180,000 clones, about 82% of them seen once, and the ten largest clones take about 2.1%. Sequenced input: PBMCs. This TCR was recovered from a woman in her 30s in good health and CMV-seronegative. The chain is built from TRBV6-5 and TRBJ1-2, with D maybe TRBD1 (6 bases). The CDR3 bases are TGTGCCAGCAGTTACAGCGGACAGAGTTATGGCTACACCTTC. Translating gives CASSYSGQSYGYTF.